What follows are 10 T cell receptor beta chains derived from one specimen sequenced in a study of shared clonotypes between healthy human individuals. The data were produced by immunoSEQ multiplex PCR, yet TCRdb's version contains in-frame clones alone and is incomplete. This table holds 2,500,000 or so clones, over 85% found once. Sequenced: naive CD4+ T cells from PBMCs. Noted subset: CD45RA+ positively selected. The receptors shown here come from a young man in good health. Some clones in this sample may be carry-over from other donors' samples.

As to this clone: The same CDR3 is also encoded by other DNA sequences in this sample. This rearrangement joins TRBV6-5 to TRBJ2-7; 9 bases are shared with TRBD2. This CDR3 is 15 amino acids long. CDR1 and CDR2 from the germline V gene are MNHEY and SVGAGI. The trim removed 0 bases at V and 4 bases at J, leaving 4 bases unmatched. CDR3 residues: CASSYSTSGGYEQYF. The CDR3 DNA reads TGTGCCAGCAGTTACTCGACTAGCGGAGGATACGAGCAGTACTTC.

This clone was detected only a few times. The rearrangement joins TRBV30 to TRBJ2-2; D unresolved. With 2 bases removed from V and 5 bases from J, the gap between germline ends came to 0 bases. Germline V CDR1 and CDR2: GTSNPN, SVGIG (reference sequence). The CDR3 spans 10 residues. The CDR3 sequence: CAWSTGELFF. The CDR3 coding sequence is TGTGCCTGGAGTACCGGGGAGCTGTTTTTT.

The chain links TRBV6-1 to TRBJ2-7; 9 bases map to TRBD1. From germline, CDR1 is MNHNS and CDR2 SASEGT. V dropped 6 bases and J dropped 4; count of bases not matched to a gene: 10. This CDR3 region has 15 residues. CDR3 in amino acids: CASRAVTGGIYEQYF. For the CDR3, the DNA is TGTGCCAGCAGAGCCGTGACAGGGGGAATATACGAGCAGTACTTC.

The chain uses TRBV29-1 and TRBJ2-1, with TRBD2 as a possible D gene (6 bases). Trimming left V 5 bases short and J 9 bases short, with 11 bases between. This CDR3 comprises 11 residues. Germline loops: CDR1 SQVTM, CDR2 ANQGSEA. CDR3 DNA: TGCAGCGTTTCATCCGGGGGTGAGCAGTTCTTC. Translating gives CSVSSGGEQFF.

This chain joins TRBV5-1 and TRBJ2-7, with D perhaps TRBD2 (5 bases). Trimming removed 3 bases from V and 6 bases from J, with 19 bases in between. The germline CDR1 and CDR2 sequences are SGHRS and YFSETQ. The CDR3 loop spans 15 amino acids. The CDR3 loop is CASSSNPGSPGEQYF. CDR3 DNA sequence: TGCGCCAGCAGCTCCAACCCGGGGTCCCCTGGCGAGCAGTACTTC.

The V call is TRBV5-8, the J call TRBJ1-5; D may be TRBD1 (5 bases). This CDR3 is built from 14 residues. Germline V gives CDR1 SGHTS, CDR2 YDEGEE. Trimming removed 0 bases at V and 7 bases at J, with 11 bases between. The CDR3 region has the DNA TGTGCCAGCAGCTTGGGGGGGAGGGACCAGCCCCAGCATTTT. This encodes CASSLGGRDQPQHF.

This chain connects TRBV6-9 to TRBJ1-6; D unclear. Germline V gene lookup returns CDR1 MNHGY and CDR2 SVAAGI. The CDR3 runs to 14 residues. Between the trimmed V and J ends, which lost 10 bases and 9 bases, there was a span of 19 bases. As DNA, the CDR3 is TGTGCCACACAAATGGAGGGATCAGGTTCACCCCTCCACTTT. Amino acid sequence: CATQMEGSGSPLHF.

The chain joins TRBV11-3 to TRBJ2-7, with D possibly matching TRBD1 (5 bases). The CDR3 runs to 14 residues. Germline CDR1 reads SGHNT; CDR2 reads YENEEA. V was clipped by 5 bases and J by 0 bases, with 11 bases between them. The CDR3 DNA is TGTGCCAGCAGCGGAAGACAGCCCTCCTACGAGCAGTACTTC. It encodes CASSGRQPSYEQYF.

Regarding this clone: The same CDR3 arises from other DNA sequences in this sample as well. V gene TRBV5-1 combines with J gene TRBJ2-3; D is perhaps TRBD1 (6 bases). The CDR3 is 14 residues long. Deletions cut 0 bases from V and 4 bases from J, with 9 bases between. Per germline, CDR1 SGHRS and CDR2 YFSETQ. Written as DNA, the CDR3 is TGCGCCAGCAGCTTGGTTGCAGGGGCAGATACGCAGTATTTT. It specifies CASSLVAGADTQYF.

This chain uses TRBV1 with TRBJ2-5; the D call TRBD2 from the table was never checked on the DNA. Judging by the DNA end, TRBJ2-7 fits better; the J call may be wrong. TRBV1 is reported as a pseudogene. The CDR3 runs to 15 residues. Here the CDR3 DNA reads TGCACCAGCAGGGAGACTAGCGGGAGACACAACGAGCAGTACTTC. Residues: CTSRETSGRHNEQYF.